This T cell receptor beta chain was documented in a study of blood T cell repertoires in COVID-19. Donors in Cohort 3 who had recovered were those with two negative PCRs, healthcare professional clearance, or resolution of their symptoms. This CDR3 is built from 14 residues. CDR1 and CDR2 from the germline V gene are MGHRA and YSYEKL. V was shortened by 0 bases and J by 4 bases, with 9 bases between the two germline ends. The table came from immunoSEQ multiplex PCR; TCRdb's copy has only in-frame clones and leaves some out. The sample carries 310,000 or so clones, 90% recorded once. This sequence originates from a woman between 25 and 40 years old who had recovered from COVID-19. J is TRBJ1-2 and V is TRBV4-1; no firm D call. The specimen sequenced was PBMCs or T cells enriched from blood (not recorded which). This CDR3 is CASSQDMDFYGYTF. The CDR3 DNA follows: TGCGCCAGCAGCCAAGACATGGACTTCTATGGCTACACCTTC.